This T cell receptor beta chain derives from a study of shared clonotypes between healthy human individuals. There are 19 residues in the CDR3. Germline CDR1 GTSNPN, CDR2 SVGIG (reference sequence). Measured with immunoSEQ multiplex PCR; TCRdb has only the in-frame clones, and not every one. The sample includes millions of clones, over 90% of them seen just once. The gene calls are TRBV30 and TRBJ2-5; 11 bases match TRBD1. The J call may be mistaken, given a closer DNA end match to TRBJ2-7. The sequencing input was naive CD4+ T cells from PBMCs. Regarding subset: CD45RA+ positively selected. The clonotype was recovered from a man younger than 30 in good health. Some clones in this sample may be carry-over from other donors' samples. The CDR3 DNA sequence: TGTGCCTGGAGTTTGGGGACAGGGGGATTCCGAAGCTTGGCCTACGAGCAGTACTTC. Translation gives CAWSLGTGGFRSLAYEQYF.